Listed here are 13 T cell receptor beta chains from one sample, sequenced in a study of OX40 agonist ivuxolimab in advanced cancers. Libraries were prepared by immunoSEQ multiplex PCR; TCRdb keeps only in-frame clonotypes and omits some of them. The table lists 75,000 to 90,000 clones, approximately 87% of them singletons. This specimen was CD4+ or CD8+ T cells sorted from blood, taken in a trial of the OX40 agonist ivuxolimab. The receptor set was obtained from an adult with an advanced solid tumor such as melanoma, head and neck, liver or kidney cancer.

This chain uses TRBV7-2 with TRBJ2-7, with a tentative D call TRBD2 (6 bases). This CDR3 is built from 14 residues. Trimming stripped 5 bases from V and 2 bases from J, with 13 bases between. Germline V gene lookup returns CDR1 SGHTA and CDR2 FQGNSA. The chain's CDR3 is CASSPSAGPYEQYF. DNA of the CDR3: TGTGCCAGCAGCCCCTCGGCGGGACCCTACGAGCAGTACTTC.

The chain has TRBV23-1 and TRBJ2-1, with 12 bases fitting TRBD2. TRBV23-1 is assigned to the ORF class and has an uncertain function. Unmatched junction bases numbered 26, after V lost 6 bases and J lost 8 bases. This CDR3 comprises 21 residues. The CDR3 region has the DNA TGCGCCAGCAGCCGGAAAAGGCGGCACGCCCGACTAGCGGGAGTGGTGTATGAGCAGTTCTTC. It encodes CASSRKRRHARLAGVVYEQFF.

The chain joins TRBV19 to TRBJ1-1, with a possible D match to TRBD1 (6 bases). The CDR3 runs 14 residues. V was trimmed by 4 bases and J by 4 bases, leaving 13 bases between them. In germline, CDR1 is LNHDA, CDR2 SQIVND (reference sequence). CDR3: CASSKQGSLTEAFF. The CDR3 region has the DNA TGTGCCAGTAGTAAACAGGGTTCCCTCACTGAAGCTTTCTTT. The complete variable domain, with remaining parts taken from reference TRBV19 and TRBJ1-1, reads DGGITQSPKYLFRKEGQNVTLSCEQNLNHDAMYWYRQDPGQGLRLIYYSQIVNDFQKGDIAEGYSVSREKKESFPLTVTSAQKNPTAFYLCASSKQGSLTEAFFGQGTRLTVV.

This rearrangement joins TRBV7-2 to TRBJ2-1; 10 nucleotides match TRBD2. The trim removed 2 bases at V and 7 bases at J, leaving 5 bases unmatched. The CDR3 is 15 amino acids. Germline-derived CDR1 and CDR2 are SGHTA and FQGNSA. CDR3 sequence (DNA): TGTGCCAGCAGCTTAAACTTAGCGGGGGGTAATGAGCAGTTCTTC. It yields the protein CASSLNLAGGNEQFF.

This chain connects TRBV7-2 to TRBJ2-7; D possibly corresponds to TRBD2 (5 bases). The germline gives CDR1 SGHTA, CDR2 FQGNSA. V was pared by 5 bases and J by 4 bases, with 21 bases between. CDR3 length: 16 amino acids. CDR3 in amino acids: CASSPRADLRVYEQYF. In DNA form, the CDR3 reads TGTGCCAGCAGCCCCCGGGCCGACCTGAGGGTATACGAGCAGTACTTC.

The chain carries TRBV7-2 and TRBJ2-5; 13 nucleotides agree with TRBD2. CDR3 size: 16 residues. The junction had 1 base not matched to a gene; V was cut back by 1 base and J by 2 bases. In germline, CDR1 is SGHTA, CDR2 FQGNSA. CDR3: CASSLGGLAGQETQYF. CDR3 nucleotide sequence: TGTGCCAGCAGCTTAGGGGGACTAGCGGGACAAGAGACCCAGTACTTC.

The chain uses TRBV30 and TRBJ1-4; no clear D gene. V lost 3 bases and J lost 8, with 13 bases in between. The V gene's germline CDR1 is GTSNPN and CDR2 SVGIG (reference sequence). The CDR3 has 13 amino acids. The CDR3 sequence is CAWSFNKGEKLFF. The CDR3 nucleotides read TGTGCCTGGAGCTTTAACAAGGGAGAAAAACTGTTTTTT.

CDR3 DNA: TGTGCCAGCAGCTTAACTCTCCTCAGCACAGATACGCAGTATTTT. It specifies CASSLTLLSTDTQYF. The V gene is TRBV7-9, the J gene TRBJ2-3; D is ambiguous. The CDR3 has 15 residues. Germline V gives CDR1 SEHNR, CDR2 FQNEAQ (reference sequence). V lost 2 bases and J 0 bases, leaving 9 bases between the germline ends.

The chain joins TRBV7-2 to TRBJ2-5, with 8 bases lining up with TRBD1. With V trimmed by 4 bases and J by 4 bases, 8 bases remained unmatched. Germline V gives CDR1 SGHTA, CDR2 FQGNSA. The CDR3 extends over 15 amino acids. The CDR3: CASSSAGGWGETQYF. The CDR3 nucleotides are TGTGCCAGCAGCTCCGCAGGGGGCTGGGGAGAGACCCAGTACTTC. The entire variable domain, with the rest obtained from reference TRBV7-2 and TRBJ2-5, is as follows: GAGVSQSPSNKVTEKGKDVELRCDPISGHTALYWYRQSLGQGLEFLIYFQGNSAPDKSGLPSDRFSAERTGGSVSTLTIQRTQQEDSAVYLCASSSAGGWGETQYFGPGTRLLVL.

The V call is TRBV9, the J call TRBJ2-3, with D perhaps matching TRBD1 or TRBD2 (5 bases each). The CDR3 runs 14 residues. The germline V gene encodes CDR1 SGDLS and CDR2 YYNGEE. V lost 4 bases and J lost 0, with 9 bases in between. CDR3 in DNA: TGTGCCAGCAGCAGAGGGGCTAGCACAGATACGCAGTATTTT. Its protein product is CASSRGASTDTQYF. The full variable domain, rest sourced from reference TRBV9 and TRBJ2-3, is DSGVTQTPKHLITATGQRVTLRCSPRSGDLSVYWYQQSLDQGLQFLIQYYNGEERAKGNILERFSAQQFPDLHSELNLSSLELGDSALYFCASSRGASTDTQYFGPGTRLTVL.

This chain joins TRBV6-5 and TRBJ2-5; 7 nucleotides line up with TRBD1. Germline V gene lookup returns CDR1 MNHEY and CDR2 SVGAGI. CDR3 length: 13 amino acids. Trimming removed 6 bases from V and 2 bases from J; junction bases left unmatched: 3. CDR3: CASRRTGQETQYF. The CDR3 nucleotides are TGTGCCAGCAGGCGGACAGGTCAAGAGACCCAGTACTTC.

In nucleotides, the CDR3 is TGTGCCAGCAGCTTAGAGGGGAGGAGCACAGATACGCAGTATTTT. It translates to CASSLEGRSTDTQYF. The J gene is TRBJ2-3, the V gene TRBV7-8; perhaps TRBD2 as D (6 bases). V lost 1 base, J lost 0 bases, and 8 bases lay in between. Germline V gene lookup returns CDR1 SGHVS and CDR2 FQNEAQ. CDR3 length: 15 amino acids.

The chain carries TRBV7-9 and TRBJ2-5, with D possibly being TRBD2 (6 bases). With 2 bases removed from V and 4 bases from J, the gap between germline ends came to 14 bases. This CDR3 contains 15 residues. Per germline, CDR1 SEHNR and CDR2 FQNEAQ (reference sequence). CDR3 DNA sequence: TGTGCCAGCAGCTTACACAGCGGGTCAGGAGAGACCCAGTACTTC. As protein: CASSLHSGSGETQYF.